The 14 T cell receptor beta chains in this list originate from one sample, sequenced in a study of graft-versus-host responses after intestinal transplantation. These TCRs' antigens remain unknown. Repertoires were generated with immunoSEQ multiplex PCR, while TCRdb's copy carries only in-frame clones and drops some. The profile shows 85,000 to 130,000 clones, roughly 84% of them singletons. The sample consisted of unstimulated CD4+ T cells sorted from spleen or lymph node cells, taken before intestinal transplant. The receptors were gathered from a human donor who received an intestinal transplant.

This rearrangement joins TRBV6-5 to TRBJ2-7; TRBD1 agrees at 7 bases. CDR1 is MNHEY and CDR2 is SVGAGI in the germline V gene. With 4 bases clipped from V and 3 bases from J, the junction kept 12 bases outside the gene matches. The CDR3 consists of 16 residues. The CDR3 sequence: CASSSPTGTDFYEQYF. The CDR3 DNA follows: TGTGCCAGCAGTTCCCCAACCGGGACAGACTTCTACGAGCAGTACTTC.

This chain links TRBV2 with TRBJ1-1, with D maybe TRBD1 (6 bases). V lost 6 bases to trimming and J lost 2 bases, with 10 bases between them. The germline CDR1 and CDR2 sequences are SNHLY and FYNNEI. This CDR3 comprises 13 residues. CDR3 loop: CASSPQGNTEAFF. CDR3 sequence (DNA): TGTGCCAGCAGCCCACAGGGAAACACTGAAGCTTTCTTT.

This chain uses TRBV9 with TRBJ2-5, with D perhaps TRBD2 (6 bases). Germline CDR1 reads SGDLS; CDR2 reads YYNGEE. V was clipped by 0 bases and J by 4 bases, with 13 bases between them. The CDR3 has 15 residues. The CDR3 DNA reads TGTGCCAGCAGCGTAGCCCTAGCGAGGGGAGAGACCCAGTACTTC. Amino acids: CASSVALARGETQYF. The full variable domain, with the rest looked up from reference TRBV9 and TRBJ2-5, is DSGVTQTPKHLITATGQRVTLRCSPRSGDLSVYWYQQSLDQGLQFLIQYYNGEERAKGNILERFSAQQFPDLHSELNLSSLELGDSALYFCASSVALARGETQYFGPGTRLLVL.

This chain uses TRBV7-3 with TRBJ1-1; 7 bases map to TRBD1. V was clipped by 1 base and J by 0 bases; unmatched bases: 8. This CDR3 is 17 amino acids long. From germline, CDR1 is SGHTA and CDR2 FQGTGA. DNA of the CDR3: TGTGCCAGCAGCTTAAAACCAGGGGGAATTATGAACACTGAAGCTTTCTTT. It specifies CASSLKPGGIMNTEAFF.

The gene calls are TRBV29-1 and TRBJ2-3; 7 bases align to TRBD1. CDR1 is SQVTM and CDR2 is ANQGSEA in the germline V gene. The junction had 4 bases not matched to a gene; V was cut back by 5 bases and J by 2 bases. The CDR3 length is 13 residues. In DNA form, the CDR3 reads TGCAGCGTTAACAGGGGAAACACAGATACGCAGTATTTT. It is translated as CSVNRGNTDTQYF.

The V and J genes are TRBV19 and TRBJ2-3; tentatively, D is TRBD1 (5 bases). Germline CDR1 and CDR2: LNHDA and SQIVND (reference sequence). V was pared by 6 bases and J by 6 bases, with 22 bases between. The CDR3 extends over 16 amino acids. CDR3 loop: CASSRDSQLWVDTQYF. DNA for the CDR3: TGTGCCAGTAGCCGAGACAGCCAGCTGTGGGTGGATACGCAGTATTTT.

This chain uses TRBV7-9 with TRBJ2-1; D perhaps matches TRBD2 (5 bases). The V end was cut by 0 bases, the J end by 10 bases, with 16 bases between. This CDR3 has 15 amino acids. CDR1 and CDR2 (germline): SEHNR, FQNEAQ (reference sequence). In DNA form, the CDR3 reads TGTGCCAGCAGCTTAGCGCTCACTAGTGGCTCCGAGCAGTTCTTC. Its translation is CASSLALTSGSEQFF. Complete variable domain (other parts from reference TRBV7-9 and TRBJ2-1): DTGVSQNPRHKITKRGQNVTFRCDPISEHNRLYWYRQTLGQGPEFLTYFQNEAQLEKSRLLSDRFSAERPKGSFSTLEIQRTEQGDSAMYLCASSLALTSGSEQFFGPGTRLTVL.

The chain combines TRBV7-2 with TRBJ2-5, with TRBD1 matching over 9 bases. V lost 5 bases to trimming and J lost 4 bases; unmatched junction nucleotides: 2. The CDR3 contains 13 residues. Germline CDR1 and CDR2: SGHTA and FQGNSA. The CDR3, as DNA: TGTGCCAGCAGCCCGGACAGGGGAGAGACCCAGTACTTC. This translates into CASSPDRGETQYF.

The V call is TRBV5-1, the J call TRBJ2-7; 12 positions match TRBD1. After removal of 2 bases from V and 7 bases from J, the junction contained 4 bases not matched to a gene. CDR1 is SGHRS and CDR2 is YFSETQ in the germline V gene. The CDR3 is 14 amino acids. The CDR3 coding sequence is TGCGCCAGCAGCTTTGGGGACAGGGGGCGAGAGCAGTACTTC. Translating it yields CASSFGDRGREQYF.

Concerning this clone: Other nucleotide sequences from this sample produce the same CDR3. J is TRBJ2-7 and V is TRBV7-6; 12 bases are a match to TRBD1. Germline CDR1 is SGHVS and CDR2 is FNYEAQ. The ends lost 5 bases at V and 2 bases at J; junction bases unmatched: 4. The CDR3 has 15 residues. CDR3 sequence: CASSRGQGAAYEQYF. In DNA form, the CDR3 reads TGTGCCAGCAGCAGGGGACAGGGGGCGGCCTACGAGCAGTACTTC.

V and J are TRBV4-1 and TRBJ1-3; perhaps TRBD1 as D (5 bases). V lost 0 bases and J lost 4, with 10 bases in between. CDR3 length: 15 residues. Germline CDR1 and CDR2: MGHRA and YSYEKL. In nucleotides, the CDR3 is TGCGCCAGCAGCCAAGAGACAGTTCTGGGAAACACCATATATTTT. Amino acid sequence: CASSQETVLGNTIYF.

The chain recombines TRBV6-6 with TRBJ1-2; TRBD1 might be the D (6 bases). V lost 4 bases and J lost 8, with 11 bases in between. The CDR3 spans 12 residues. Per the germline V gene, CDR1 is MNHNY and CDR2 is SVGAGI (reference sequence). The CDR3 is CASSSTTGGYTF. The CDR3 DNA reads TGTGCCAGCAGTTCTACGACAGGAGGCTACACCTTC.

As concerns this clone: A read error may produce the germline difference seen at one junction end. The CDR3, as DNA: TGTGCCAGCAGCCCAGGACAGGGGAGGGACTATCCCGACTTC. It translates to CASSPGQGRDYPDF. The chain employs TRBV7-2 and TRBJ2-7; TRBD1 matches 9 bases. The CDR3 loop spans 14 amino acids. Germline V gives CDR1 SGHTA, CDR2 FQGNSA.

The chain uses TRBV7-9 and TRBJ2-7; 7 bases match TRBD2. The V and J ends lost 5 bases and 8 bases, in that order; junction bases with no gene match: 15. The CDR3 runs 15 residues. Germline CDR1 reads SEHNR; CDR2 reads FQNEAQ (reference sequence). CDR3 DNA: TGTGCCAGCAGCCATACCCTAGCGGAGGTTAATAAGCAGTACTTC. This sequence encodes CASSHTLAEVNKQYF. Drawing the rest from reference TRBV7-9 and TRBJ2-7, the complete variable domain is DTGVSQNPRHKITKRGQNVTFRCDPISEHNRLYWYRQTLGQGPEFLTYFQNEAQLEKSRLLSDRFSAERPKGSFSTLEIQRTEQGDSAMYLCASSHTLAEVNKQYFGPGTRLTVT.